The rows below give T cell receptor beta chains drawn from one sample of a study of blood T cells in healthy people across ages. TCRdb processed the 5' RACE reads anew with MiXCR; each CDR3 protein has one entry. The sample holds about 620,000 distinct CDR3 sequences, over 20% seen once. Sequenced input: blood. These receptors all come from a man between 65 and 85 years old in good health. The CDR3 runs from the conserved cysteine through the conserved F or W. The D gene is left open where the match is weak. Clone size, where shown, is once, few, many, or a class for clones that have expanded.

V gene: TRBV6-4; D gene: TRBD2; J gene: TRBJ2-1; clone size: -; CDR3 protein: CASSDLAGVIHEQFF; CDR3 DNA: TGTGCCAGCAGTGATCTAGCGGGAGTAATCCATGAGCAGTTCTTC
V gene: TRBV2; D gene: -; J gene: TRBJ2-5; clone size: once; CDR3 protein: CASLRDGQETQYF; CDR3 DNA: TGTGCCAGCCTCCGGGACGGCCAAGAGACCCAGTACTTC
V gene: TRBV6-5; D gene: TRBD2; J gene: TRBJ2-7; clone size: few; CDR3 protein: CVSSYNSGGGSRSYEQYF; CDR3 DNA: TGTGTCAGCAGTTATAATTCCGGAGGCGGGAGTAGATCCTACGAGCAGTACTTC
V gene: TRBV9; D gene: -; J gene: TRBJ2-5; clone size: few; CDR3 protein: CASSVGVDSETQYF; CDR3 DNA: TGTGCCAGCAGCGTAGGAGTCGACAGCGAGACCCAGTACTTC
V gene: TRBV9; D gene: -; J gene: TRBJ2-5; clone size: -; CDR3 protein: CASSVANRGETQYF; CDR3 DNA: TGTGCCAGCAGCGTAGCTAACCGCGGAGAGACCCAGTACTTC
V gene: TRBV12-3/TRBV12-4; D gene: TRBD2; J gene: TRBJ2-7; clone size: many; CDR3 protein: CASSLGGAGGSYEQYF; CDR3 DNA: TGTGCCAGCAGTTTAGGGGGAGCGGGAGGCTCCTACGAGCAGTACTTC
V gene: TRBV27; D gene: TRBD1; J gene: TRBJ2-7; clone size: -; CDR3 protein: CASSLSQGAPYEQYF; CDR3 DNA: TGTGCCAGCAGTTTATCCCAGGGGGCCCCCTACGAGCAGTACTTC
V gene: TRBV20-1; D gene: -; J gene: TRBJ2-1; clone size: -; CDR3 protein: CSAREGSFHNEQFF; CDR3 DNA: TGCAGTGCTAGAGAGGGTAGCTTCCACAATGAGCAGTTCTTC
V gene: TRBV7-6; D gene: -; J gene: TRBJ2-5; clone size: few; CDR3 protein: CASSPDVSMETQYF; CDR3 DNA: TGTGCCAGCAGCCCGGACGTCTCAATGGAGACCCAGTACTTC
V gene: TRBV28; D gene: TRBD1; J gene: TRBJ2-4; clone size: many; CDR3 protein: CASTQGALGKNIQYF; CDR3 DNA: TGTGCCAGCACCCAGGGGGCTTTAGGCAAAAACATTCAGTACTTC
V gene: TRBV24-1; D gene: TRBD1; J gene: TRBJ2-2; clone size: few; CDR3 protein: CATSPSRDRSTGELFF; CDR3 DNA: TGTGCCACCAGTCCGTCCCGGGACAGGTCCACCGGGGAGCTGTTTTTT
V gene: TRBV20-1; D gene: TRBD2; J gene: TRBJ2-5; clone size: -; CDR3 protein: CSARDGGRAGQETQYF; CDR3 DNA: TGCAGTGCTAGAGATGGCGGGAGGGCAGGCCAAGAGACCCAGTACTTC
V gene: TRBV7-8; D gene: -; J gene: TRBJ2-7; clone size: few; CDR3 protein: CASSFGGYDEQYF; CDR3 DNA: TGTGCCAGCAGCTTTGGAGGGTACGACGAGCAGTACTTC
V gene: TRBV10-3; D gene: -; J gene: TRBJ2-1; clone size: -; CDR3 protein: CAISFSIVDNEQFF; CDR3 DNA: TGTGCCATCAGTTTCTCTATTGTCGACAATGAGCAGTTCTTC
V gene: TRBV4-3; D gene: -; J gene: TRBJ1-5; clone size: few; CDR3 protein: CASSQDTAGAQHF; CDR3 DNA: TGCGCCAGCAGCCAAGATACCGCTGGGGCCCAGCATTTT
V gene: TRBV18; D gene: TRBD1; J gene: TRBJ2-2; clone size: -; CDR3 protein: CASSRRDRGSGELFF; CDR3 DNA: TGTGCCAGCTCACGCCGGGACAGGGGATCCGGGGAGCTGTTTTTT
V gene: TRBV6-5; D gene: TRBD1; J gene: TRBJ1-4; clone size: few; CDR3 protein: CASSYAAGGREKLFF; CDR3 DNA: TGTGCCAGCAGTTACGCTGCAGGGGGAAGGGAAAAACTGTTTTTT
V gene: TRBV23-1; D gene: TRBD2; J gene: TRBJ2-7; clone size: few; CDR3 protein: CASSHPKQGLAGERSYEQYF; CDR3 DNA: TGCGCCAGCAGTCACCCCAAACAGGGACTAGCGGGAGAAAGGTCCTACGAGCAGTACTTC
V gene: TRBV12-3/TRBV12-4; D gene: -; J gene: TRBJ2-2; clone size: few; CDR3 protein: CAAADTGELFF; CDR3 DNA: TGTGCCGCAGCGGACACCGGGGAGCTGTTTTTT
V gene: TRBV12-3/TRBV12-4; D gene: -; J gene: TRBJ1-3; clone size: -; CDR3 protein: CASTPEQTGHTIYF; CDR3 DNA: TGTGCCAGCACCCCTGAGCAGACCGGTCACACCATATATTTT
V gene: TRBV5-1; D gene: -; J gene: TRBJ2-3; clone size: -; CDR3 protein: CASSRLQGDTQYF; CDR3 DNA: TGCGCCAGCAGTCGACTTCAGGGAGATACGCAGTATTTT
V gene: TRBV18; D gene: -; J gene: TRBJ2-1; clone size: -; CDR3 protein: CASSPSQGYNEQFF; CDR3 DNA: TGTGCCAGCTCACCGTCCCAGGGTTACAATGAGCAGTTCTTC
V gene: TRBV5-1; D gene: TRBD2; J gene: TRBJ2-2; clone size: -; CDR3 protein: CASSLGTSAANTGELFF; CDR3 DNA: TGCGCCAGCAGCTTGGGGACTAGCGCAGCGAACACCGGGGAGCTGTTTTTT
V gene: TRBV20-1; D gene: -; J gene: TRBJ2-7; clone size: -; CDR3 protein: CSARGPTYEQYF; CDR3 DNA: TGCAGTGCTAGAGGACCGACCTACGAGCAGTACTTC
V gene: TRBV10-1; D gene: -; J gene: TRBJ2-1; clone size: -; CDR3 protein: CASSQDVEQFF; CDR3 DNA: TGCGCCAGCAGTCAGGACGTTGAGCAGTTCTTC
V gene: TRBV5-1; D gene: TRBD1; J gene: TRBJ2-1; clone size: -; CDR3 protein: CASSFEPGQGYNNEQFF; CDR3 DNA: TGCGCCAGCAGCTTCGAGCCGGGACAGGGTTATAACAATGAGCAGTTCTTC
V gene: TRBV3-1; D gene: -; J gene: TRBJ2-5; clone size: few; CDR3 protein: CASSQWGGGQETQYF; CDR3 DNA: TGTGCCAGCAGTCAATGGGGTGGAGGGCAAGAGACCCAGTACTTC
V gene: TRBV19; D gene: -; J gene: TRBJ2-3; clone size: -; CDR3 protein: CASSDGARGRRDTQNF; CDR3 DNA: TGTGCCAGTAGCGATGGAGCGAGAGGACGTAGGGATACGCAGAATTTT
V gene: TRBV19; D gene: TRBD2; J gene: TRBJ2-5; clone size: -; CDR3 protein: CASSMGATSGSRETQYF; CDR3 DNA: TGTGCCAGTAGTATGGGGGCGACTAGCGGGAGTCGAGAGACCCAGTACTTC
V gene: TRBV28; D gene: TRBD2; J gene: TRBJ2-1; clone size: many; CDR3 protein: CASSAGSGSWDEQFF; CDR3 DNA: TGTGCCAGCAGTGCCGGCAGCGGGAGTTGGGATGAGCAGTTCTTC
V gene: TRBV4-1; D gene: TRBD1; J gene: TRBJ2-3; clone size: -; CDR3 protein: CASSQATGGFTDTQYF; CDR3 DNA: TGCGCCAGCAGCCAAGCTACAGGGGGCTTTACAGATACGCAGTATTTT
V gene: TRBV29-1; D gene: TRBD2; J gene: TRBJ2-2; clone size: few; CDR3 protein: CSIGTSVTNTGELFF; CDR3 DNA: TGCAGCATTGGGACTAGCGTCACGAACACCGGGGAGCTGTTTTTT
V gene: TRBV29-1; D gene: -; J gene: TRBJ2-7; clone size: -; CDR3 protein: CSATATYEQYF; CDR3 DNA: TGCAGCGCGACAGCGACCTACGAGCAGTACTTC
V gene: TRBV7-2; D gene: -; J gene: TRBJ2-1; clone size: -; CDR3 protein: CASSSPLGSAPLNSYNEQFF; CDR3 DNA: TGTGCCAGCAGCTCCCCACTTGGGTCCGCTCCCCTCAACTCCTACAATGAGCAGTTCTTC
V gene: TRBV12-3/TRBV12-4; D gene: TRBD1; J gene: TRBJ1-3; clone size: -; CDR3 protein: CASGTGTGDTIYF; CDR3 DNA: TGTGCCAGCGGTACCGGGACAGGGGACACCATATATTTT
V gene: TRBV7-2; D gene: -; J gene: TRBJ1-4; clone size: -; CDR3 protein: CASAATGINEKLFF; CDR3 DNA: TGTGCCAGCGCTGCAACAGGAATTAATGAAAAACTGTTTTTT
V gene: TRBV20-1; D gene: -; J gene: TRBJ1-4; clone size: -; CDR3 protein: CSARDYRQKNEKLFF; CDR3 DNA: TGCAGTGCTAGAGATTATAGACAGAAGAATGAAAAACTGTTTTTT
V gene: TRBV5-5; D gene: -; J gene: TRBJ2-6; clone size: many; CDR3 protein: CASSLDISGANVLTF; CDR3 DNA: TGTGCCAGCAGCTTGGACATCTCTGGGGCCAACGTCCTGACTTTC
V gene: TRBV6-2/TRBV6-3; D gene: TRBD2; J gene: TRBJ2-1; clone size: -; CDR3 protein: CASTKAGESDEQFF; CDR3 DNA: TGTGCCAGCACTAAAGCGGGAGAAAGCGATGAGCAGTTCTTC
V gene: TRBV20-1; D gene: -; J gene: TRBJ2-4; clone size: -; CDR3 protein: CSASDRAKNIQYF; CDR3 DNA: TGCAGTGCTAGTGACAGAGCCAAAAACATTCAGTACTTC
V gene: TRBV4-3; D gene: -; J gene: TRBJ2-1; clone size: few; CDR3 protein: CASSRAAQSSYNEQFF; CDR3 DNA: TGCGCCAGCAGTAGGGCAGCCCAGAGCTCCTACAATGAGCAGTTCTTC
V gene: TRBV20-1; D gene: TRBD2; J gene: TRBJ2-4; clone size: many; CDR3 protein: CSAPGLANIQYF; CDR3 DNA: TGCAGTGCCCCCGGACTAGCAAACATTCAGTACTTC
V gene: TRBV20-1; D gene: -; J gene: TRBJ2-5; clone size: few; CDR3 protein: CSARAWGKQETQYF; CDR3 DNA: TGCAGTGCTAGAGCGTGGGGGAAACAAGAGACCCAGTACTTC
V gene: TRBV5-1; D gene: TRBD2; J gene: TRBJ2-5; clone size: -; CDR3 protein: CASRVLAGVETQYF; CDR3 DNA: TGCGCCAGCAGGGTCCTAGCGGGCGTGGAGACCCAGTACTTC
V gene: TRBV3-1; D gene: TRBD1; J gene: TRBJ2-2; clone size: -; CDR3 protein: CASKRDSSNTGELFF; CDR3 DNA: TGTGCCAGCAAGAGGGACAGTTCGAACACCGGGGAGCTGTTTTTT
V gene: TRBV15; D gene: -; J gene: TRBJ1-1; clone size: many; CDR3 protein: CATSRDRDINTEAFF; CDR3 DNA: TGTGCCACCAGCAGAGATCGGGACATCAACACTGAAGCTTTCTTT
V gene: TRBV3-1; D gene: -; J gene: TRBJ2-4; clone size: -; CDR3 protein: CASSQFRDSLAKNIQYF; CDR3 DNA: TGTGCCAGCAGCCAATTCCGGGACTCGTTAGCCAAAAACATTCAGTACTTC
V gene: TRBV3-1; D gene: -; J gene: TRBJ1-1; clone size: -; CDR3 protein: CASFQGPGGEAFF; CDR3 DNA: TGTGCCAGCTTTCAGGGGCCCGGAGGTGAAGCTTTCTTT